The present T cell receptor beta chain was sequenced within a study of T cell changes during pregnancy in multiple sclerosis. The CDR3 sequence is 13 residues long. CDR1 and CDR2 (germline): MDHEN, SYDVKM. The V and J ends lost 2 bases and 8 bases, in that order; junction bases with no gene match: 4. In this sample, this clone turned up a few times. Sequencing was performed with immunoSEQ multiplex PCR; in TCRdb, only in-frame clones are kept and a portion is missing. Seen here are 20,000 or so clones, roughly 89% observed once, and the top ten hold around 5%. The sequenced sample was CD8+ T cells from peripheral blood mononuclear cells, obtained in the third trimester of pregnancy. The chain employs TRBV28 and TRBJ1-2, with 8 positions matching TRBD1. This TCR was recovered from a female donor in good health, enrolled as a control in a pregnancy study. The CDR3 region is CASSLQDRDGYTF. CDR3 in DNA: TGTGCCAGCAGTTTACAGGACAGGGACGGCTACACCTTC.